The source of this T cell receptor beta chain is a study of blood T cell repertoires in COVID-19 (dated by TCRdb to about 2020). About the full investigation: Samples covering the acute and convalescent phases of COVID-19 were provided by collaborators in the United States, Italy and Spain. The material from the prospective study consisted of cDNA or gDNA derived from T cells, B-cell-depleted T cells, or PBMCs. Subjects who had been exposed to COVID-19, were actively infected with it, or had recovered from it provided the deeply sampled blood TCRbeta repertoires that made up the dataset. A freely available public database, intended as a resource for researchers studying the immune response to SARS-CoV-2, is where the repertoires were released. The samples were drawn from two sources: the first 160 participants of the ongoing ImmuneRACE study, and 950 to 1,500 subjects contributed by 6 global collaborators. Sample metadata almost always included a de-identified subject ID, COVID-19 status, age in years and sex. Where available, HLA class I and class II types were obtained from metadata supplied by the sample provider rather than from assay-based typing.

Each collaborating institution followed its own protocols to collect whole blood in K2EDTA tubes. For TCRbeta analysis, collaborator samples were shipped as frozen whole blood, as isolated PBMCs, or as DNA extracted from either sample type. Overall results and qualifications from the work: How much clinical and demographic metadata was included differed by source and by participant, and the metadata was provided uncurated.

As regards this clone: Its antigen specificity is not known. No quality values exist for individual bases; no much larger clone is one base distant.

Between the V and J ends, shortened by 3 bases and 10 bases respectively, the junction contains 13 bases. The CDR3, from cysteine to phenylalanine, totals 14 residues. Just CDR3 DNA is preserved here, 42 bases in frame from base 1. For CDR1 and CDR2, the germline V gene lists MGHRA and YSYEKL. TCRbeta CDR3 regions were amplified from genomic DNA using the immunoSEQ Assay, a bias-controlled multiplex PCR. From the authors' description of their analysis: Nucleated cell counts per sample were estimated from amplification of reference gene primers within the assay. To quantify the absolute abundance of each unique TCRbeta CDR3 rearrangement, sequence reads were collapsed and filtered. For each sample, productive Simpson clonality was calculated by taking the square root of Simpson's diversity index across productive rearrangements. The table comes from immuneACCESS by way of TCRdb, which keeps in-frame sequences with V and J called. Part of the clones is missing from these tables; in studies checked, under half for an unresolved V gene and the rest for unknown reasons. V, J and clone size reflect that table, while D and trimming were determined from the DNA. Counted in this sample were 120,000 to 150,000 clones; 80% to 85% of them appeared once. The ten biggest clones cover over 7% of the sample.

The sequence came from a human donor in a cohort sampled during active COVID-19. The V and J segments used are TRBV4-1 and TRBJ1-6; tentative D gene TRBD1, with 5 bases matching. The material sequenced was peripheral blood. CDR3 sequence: CASSQPGSQSPLHF. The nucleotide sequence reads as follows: TGCGCCAGCAGCCAGCCAGGGTCACAGTCACCCCTCCACTTT.